A single sample is the source of the 15 T cell receptor beta chains below, sequenced in a study of blood T cell repertoires in COVID-19. Measured with immunoSEQ multiplex PCR; TCRdb has only the in-frame clones, and not every one. The data show 200,000 or so clones, with about nine tenths seen just once and 2.5% to 3% held by the top ten. The sequenced sample was PBMCs or T cells enriched from blood (not recorded which). Source of these receptors: a woman aged 25 to 39 who had recovered from COVID-19.

The gene calls are TRBV5-1 and TRBJ2-3, with 12 bases that match TRBD2. V lost 0 bases and J lost 2; bases outside the gene matches: 13. The CDR3 sequence is 20 residues long. Germline CDR1 and CDR2: SGHRS and YFSETQ. CDR3 nucleotide sequence: TGCGCCAGCAGCTTGGCCCTCACTAGCGGGGGGACTGCCCCCACAGATACGCAGTATTTT. It encodes CASSLALTSGGTAPTDTQYF.

V is TRBV27 and J is TRBJ1-5; D gene unclear. V lost 4 bases to trimming and J lost 0 bases, with 7 bases between them. The germline gives CDR1 MNHEY, CDR2 SMNVEV (reference sequence). This CDR3 has 14 residues. CDR3 DNA sequence: TGTGCCAGCAGTTACGGTTCTAGCAATCAGCCCCAGCATTTT. The encoded protein is CASSYGSSNQPQHF.

The chain recombines TRBV2 with TRBJ2-1; 10 bases agree with TRBD1. CDR3 length equals 15 residues. Per germline, CDR1 SNHLY and CDR2 FYNNEI. Trimming removed 6 bases from V and 4 bases from J; junction bases left unmatched: 6. The CDR3 region is CASRQGQGGYNEQFF. CDR3 bases: TGTGCCAGCAGACAAGGACAGGGGGGGTACAATGAGCAGTTCTTC. The full variable domain, with the rest looked up from reference TRBV2 and TRBJ2-1, is EPEVTQTPSHQVTQMGQEVILRCVPISNHLYFYWYRQILGQKVEFLVSFYNNEISEKSEIFDDQFSVERPDGSNFTLKIRSTKLEDSAMYFCASRQGQGGYNEQFFGPGTRLTVL.

V gene TRBV2 combines with J gene TRBJ1-6; D not certain. The CDR3 extends over 13 amino acids. CDR1 is SNHLY, CDR2 FYNNEI, per germline. Trimming took off 11 bases at V and 7 bases at J, with 15 bases between the two ends. CDR3 DNA sequence: TGTGCCTCGCAGGCCCGGAAAAATTCACCCCTCCACTTT. Its protein is CASQARKNSPLHF.

The chain employs TRBV18 and TRBJ2-7; TRBD2 matches 9 bases. From germline, CDR1 is KGHSH and CDR2 LQKENI. V was pared by 1 base and J by 2 bases, with 3 bases of the junction left unmatched. This CDR3 has 15 residues. The CDR3 DNA follows: TGTGCCAGCTCACCACTGACTAGCGGAACCTACGAGCAGTACTTC. Its translation is CASSPLTSGTYEQYF.

V and J are TRBV9 and TRBJ2-2, with a possible D match to TRBD2 (6 bases). The germline V and J ends were trimmed by 3 bases and 4 bases, with 16 bases remaining between them. Looked up from germline, CDR1 is SGDLS and CDR2 is YYNGEE. This CDR3 has 16 residues. In DNA, the CDR3 is TGTGCCAGCAGCGCCCGTAGCGGTGCCACCACCGGGGAGCTGTTTTTT. Its protein product is CASSARSGATTGELFF.

This clone has a single count. The chain carries TRBV9 and TRBJ2-1, with 8 positions matching TRBD2. This CDR3 is built from 16 residues. With 1 base clipped from V and 2 bases from J, the junction kept 5 bases outside the gene matches. Germline V lookup: CDR1 SGDLS, CDR2 YYNGEE. This CDR3 reads CASSVTGGPPYNEQFF. In DNA, the CDR3 is TGTGCCAGCAGCGTAACGGGGGGGCCCCCCTACAATGAGCAGTTCTTC.

The chain carries TRBV6-5 and TRBJ1-3, with a tentative D call TRBD1 (6 bases). The CDR3 has 15 amino acids. The V gene lost 6 bases and the J gene lost 0 bases, with 12 bases spanning the gap. Per germline, CDR1 MNHEY and CDR2 SVGAGI. CDR3: CASRSTGHSGNTIYF. In DNA, the CDR3 is TGTGCCAGCAGGAGTACGGGACACTCTGGAAACACCATATATTTT.

The rearrangement joins TRBV10-2 to TRBJ1-1; D possibly corresponds to TRBD1 (6 bases). The length of the CDR3 is 14 residues. Trimming cost V 6 bases and J 4 bases, with 15 bases left between them. Germline CDR1 is WSHSY and CDR2 is SAAADI. CDR3 amino acids: CASRGQGSGTEAFF. The CDR3 DNA sequence: TGCGCCAGCAGAGGCCAGGGGTCGGGCACTGAAGCTTTCTTT.

The V gene is TRBV7-2, the J gene TRBJ1-1, with D possibly TRBD1 on 5 matching bases. CDR3 length: 13 residues. CDR1 is SGHTA and CDR2 is FQGNSA in the germline V gene. Trimming took off 8 bases at V and 1 base at J, with 11 bases between the two ends. CDR3 protein: CASAGRRNTEAFF. CDR3 bases: TGTGCCAGCGCGGGACGGCGGAACACTGAAGCTTTCTTT.

The chain employs TRBV2 and TRBJ1-2, with 7 positions matching TRBD1. V was pared by 8 bases and J by 2 bases, with 8 bases of the junction left unmatched. CDR1 SNHLY and CDR2 FYNNEI come from the germline V gene. The CDR3 totals 14 residues. The chain's CDR3 is CASGGQEKNYGYTF. CDR3 nucleotides: TGTGCCAGCGGTGGACAGGAAAAAAACTATGGCTACACCTTC.

The V call is TRBV3-1 (or the pseudogene TRBV3-2), the J call TRBJ1-1; tentatively, D is TRBD1 (5 bases). V was trimmed by 4 bases and J by 3 bases, leaving 9 bases between them. CDR1 and CDR2 from the germline V gene are LGHDT and YNNKEL (reference sequence). There are 13 residues in the CDR3. The CDR3 DNA follows: TGTGCCAGCAGCCCTGCGGGGGACACTGAAGCTTTCTTT. This sequence encodes CASSPAGDTEAFF.

The chain carries TRBV5-1 and TRBJ1-1, with unresolved D. Deletions cut 4 bases from V and 0 bases from J, with 10 bases between. Germline CDR1 is SGHRS and CDR2 is YFSETQ. The CDR3 is 14 amino acids. CDR3 DNA: TGCGCCAGCAGCGAACAGAGAATGAACACTGAAGCTTTCTTT. This codes for CASSEQRMNTEAFF.

The V and J genes are TRBV5-1 and TRBJ1-6; D call uncertain. This CDR3 is built from 13 residues. CDR1 is SGHRS and CDR2 is YFSETQ in the germline V gene. The ends were cut back, 4 bases at V and 6 bases at J, with 8 bases in the middle. The CDR3, as DNA: TGCGCCAGCAGCGACTTGAGTAATTCACCCCTCCACTTT. Residues: CASSDLSNSPLHF.

V usage is TRBV19 and J usage is TRBJ2-7, with 9 positions matching TRBD2. The trim removed 1 base at V and 2 bases at J, leaving 3 bases unmatched. The length of the CDR3 is 15 residues. Germline-derived CDR1 and CDR2 are LNHDA and SQIVND (reference sequence). The DNA for the CDR3 is TGTGCCAGTAGTATAGGGGCTAGCGGGACCTACGAGCAGTACTTC. Its protein is CASSIGASGTYEQYF.